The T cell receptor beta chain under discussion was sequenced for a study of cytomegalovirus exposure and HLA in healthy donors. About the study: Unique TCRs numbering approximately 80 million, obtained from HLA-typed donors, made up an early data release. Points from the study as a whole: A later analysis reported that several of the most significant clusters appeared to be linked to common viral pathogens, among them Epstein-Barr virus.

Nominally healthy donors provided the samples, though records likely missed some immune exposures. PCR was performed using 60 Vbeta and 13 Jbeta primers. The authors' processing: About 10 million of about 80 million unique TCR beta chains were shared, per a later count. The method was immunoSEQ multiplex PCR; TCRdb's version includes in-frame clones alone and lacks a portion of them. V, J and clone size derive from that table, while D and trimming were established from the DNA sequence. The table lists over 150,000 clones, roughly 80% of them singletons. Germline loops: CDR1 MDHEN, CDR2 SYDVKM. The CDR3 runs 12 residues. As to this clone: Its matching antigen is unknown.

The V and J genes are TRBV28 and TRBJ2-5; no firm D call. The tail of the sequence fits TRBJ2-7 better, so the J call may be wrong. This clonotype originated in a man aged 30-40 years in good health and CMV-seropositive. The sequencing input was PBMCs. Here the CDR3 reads CASSPSPYEQYF. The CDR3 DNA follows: TGTGCCAGCAGTCCGTCGCCATACGAGCAGTACTTC.